This TCR beta chain is drawn from a study of metastatic and nonmetastatic thyroid tumors. The length of the CDR3 is 16 residues. Germline V gives CDR1 KGHDR, CDR2 SFDVKD. Unmatched junction bases numbered 10, after V lost 4 bases and J lost 5 bases. Nobody among the patients had been given any treatment before thyroid surgery. This clone was observed a handful of times. MiXCR was used by TCRdb to re-call the PCR reads. The repertoire consists of about 41,000 clones, with approximately 10% occurring once and the leading ten covering approximately 20%. The sequenced material came from blood. The receptor's source is a female donor with papillary thyroid cancer or a benign thyroid nodule (not recorded which). Some clones in this sample may be carry-over from other donors' samples. The chain has TRBV24-1 and TRBJ2-7, with 10 bases fitting TRBD2. CDR3 sequence reads: CATSDPTSGDVDEQYF. The CDR3 DNA is TGTGCCACCAGTGACCCAACTAGCGGGGATGTAGACGAGCAGTACTTC.